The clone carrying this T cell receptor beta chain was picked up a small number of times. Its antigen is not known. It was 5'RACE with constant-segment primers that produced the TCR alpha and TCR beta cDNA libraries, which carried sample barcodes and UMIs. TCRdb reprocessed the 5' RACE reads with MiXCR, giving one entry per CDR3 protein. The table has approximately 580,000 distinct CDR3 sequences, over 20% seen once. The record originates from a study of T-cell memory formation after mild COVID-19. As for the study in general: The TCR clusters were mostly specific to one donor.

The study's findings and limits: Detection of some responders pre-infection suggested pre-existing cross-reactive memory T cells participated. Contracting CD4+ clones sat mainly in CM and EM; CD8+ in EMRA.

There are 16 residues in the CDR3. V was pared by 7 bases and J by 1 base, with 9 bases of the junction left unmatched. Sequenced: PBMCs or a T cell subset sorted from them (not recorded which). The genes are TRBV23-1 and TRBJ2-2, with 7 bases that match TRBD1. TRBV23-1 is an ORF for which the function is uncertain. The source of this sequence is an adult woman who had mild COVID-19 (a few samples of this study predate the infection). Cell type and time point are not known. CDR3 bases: TGCGCCAGCATGACTACCGGGACAGTGAACACCGGGGAGCTGTTTTTT. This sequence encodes CASMTTGTVNTGELFF.